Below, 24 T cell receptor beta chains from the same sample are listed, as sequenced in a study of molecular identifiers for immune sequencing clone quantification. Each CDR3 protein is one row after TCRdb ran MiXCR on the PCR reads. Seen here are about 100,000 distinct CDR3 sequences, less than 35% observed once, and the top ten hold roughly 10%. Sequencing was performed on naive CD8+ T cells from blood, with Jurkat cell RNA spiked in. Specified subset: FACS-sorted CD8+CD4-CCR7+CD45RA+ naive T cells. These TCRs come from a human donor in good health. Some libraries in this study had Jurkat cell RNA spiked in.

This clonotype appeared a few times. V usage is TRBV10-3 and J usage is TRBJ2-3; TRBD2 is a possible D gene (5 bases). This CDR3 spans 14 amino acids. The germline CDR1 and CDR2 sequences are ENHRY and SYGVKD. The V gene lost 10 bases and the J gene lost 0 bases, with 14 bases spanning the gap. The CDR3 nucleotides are TGTGCCACCTACTTTGAGGGTAGCACAGATACGCAGTATTTT. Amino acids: CATYFEGSTDTQYF.

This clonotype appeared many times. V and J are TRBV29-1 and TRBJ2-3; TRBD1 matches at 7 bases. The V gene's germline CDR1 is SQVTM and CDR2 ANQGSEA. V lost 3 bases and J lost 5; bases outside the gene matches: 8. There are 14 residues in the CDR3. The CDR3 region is CSVERGQRKDTQYF. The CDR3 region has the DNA TGCAGCGTTGAGAGGGGGCAGCGGAAAGATACGCAGTATTTT.

The CDR3 nucleotides read TGTGCCAGCAGTTATGGCTGGGACGAGCAGTACTTC. Encoded protein: CASSYGWDEQYF. The rearrangement joins TRBV5-8 to TRBJ2-7; D remains ambiguous. The CDR3 extends over 12 amino acids. Trimming removed 5 bases from V and 5 bases from J, with 11 bases in between. The germline V gene encodes CDR1 SGHTS and CDR2 YDEGEE.

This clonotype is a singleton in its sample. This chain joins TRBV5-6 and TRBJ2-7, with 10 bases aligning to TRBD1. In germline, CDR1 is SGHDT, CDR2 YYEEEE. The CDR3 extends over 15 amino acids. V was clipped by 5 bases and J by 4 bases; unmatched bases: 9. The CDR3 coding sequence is TGTGCCAGCAGACATTCGGACAGGGGGAGATACGAGCAGTACTTC. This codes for CASRHSDRGRYEQYF.

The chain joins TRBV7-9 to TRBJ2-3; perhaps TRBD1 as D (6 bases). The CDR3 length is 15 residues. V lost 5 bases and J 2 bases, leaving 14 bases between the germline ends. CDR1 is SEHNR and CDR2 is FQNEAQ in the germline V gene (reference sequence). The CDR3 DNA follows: TGTGCCAGCAGCGAGGTCCAGGGGCCCACAGATACGCAGTATTTT. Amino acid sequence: CASSEVQGPTDTQYF. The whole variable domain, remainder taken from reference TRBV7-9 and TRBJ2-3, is DTGVSQNPRHKITKRGQNVTFRCDPISEHNRLYWYRQTLGQGPEFLTYFQNEAQLEKSRLLSDRFSAERPKGSFSTLEIQRTEQGDSAMYLCASSEVQGPTDTQYFGPGTRLTVL.

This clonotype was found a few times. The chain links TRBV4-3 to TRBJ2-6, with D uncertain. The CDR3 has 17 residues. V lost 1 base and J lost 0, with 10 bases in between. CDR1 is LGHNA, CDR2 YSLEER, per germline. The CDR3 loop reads CASSQGLRSSGANVLTF. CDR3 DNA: TGCGCCAGCAGCCAAGGACTCCGATCCTCTGGGGCCAACGTCCTGACTTTC.

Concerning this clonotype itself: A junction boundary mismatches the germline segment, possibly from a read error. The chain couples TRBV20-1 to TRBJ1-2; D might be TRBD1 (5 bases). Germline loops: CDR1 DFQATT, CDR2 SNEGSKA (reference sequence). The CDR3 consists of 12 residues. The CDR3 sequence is CSGEGTNYGYTF. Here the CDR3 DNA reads TGCAGTGGAGAGGGGACTAACTATGGATACACCTTC.

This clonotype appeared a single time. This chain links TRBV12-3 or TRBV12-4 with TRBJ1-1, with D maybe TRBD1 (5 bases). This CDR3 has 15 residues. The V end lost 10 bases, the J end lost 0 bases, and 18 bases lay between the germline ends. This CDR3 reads CATISTGQMNTEAFF. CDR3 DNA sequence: TGTGCCACCATCTCCACGGGGCAGATGAACACTGAAGCTTTCTTT.

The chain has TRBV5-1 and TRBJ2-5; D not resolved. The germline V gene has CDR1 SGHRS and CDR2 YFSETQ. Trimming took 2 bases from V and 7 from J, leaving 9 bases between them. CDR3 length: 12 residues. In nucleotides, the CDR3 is TGCGCCAGCAGCTTTGGTGCCGCGACCCAGTACTTC. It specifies CASSFGAATQYF.

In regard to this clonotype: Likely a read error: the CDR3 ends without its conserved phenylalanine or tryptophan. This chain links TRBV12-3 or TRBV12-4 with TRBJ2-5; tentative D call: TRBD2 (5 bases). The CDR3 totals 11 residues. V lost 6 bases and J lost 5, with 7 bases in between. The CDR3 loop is CASSSGETQYL. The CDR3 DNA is TGTGCCAGCAGCTCGGGGGAGACCCAGTACCTC.

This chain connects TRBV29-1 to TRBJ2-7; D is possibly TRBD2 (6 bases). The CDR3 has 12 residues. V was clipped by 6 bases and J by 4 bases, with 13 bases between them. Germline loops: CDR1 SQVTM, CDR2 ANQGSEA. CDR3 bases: TGCAGCGTCGGGGACTCCTTTTACGAGCAGTACTTC. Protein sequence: CSVGDSFYEQYF.

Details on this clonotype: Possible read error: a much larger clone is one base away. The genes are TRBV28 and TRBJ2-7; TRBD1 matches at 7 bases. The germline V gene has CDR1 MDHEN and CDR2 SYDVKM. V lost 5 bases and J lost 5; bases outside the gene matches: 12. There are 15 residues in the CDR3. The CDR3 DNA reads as TGTGCCAGCAGTCCTCCGGGACAGAGGGCCCACGAGCAGTACTTC. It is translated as CASSPPGQRAHEQYF.

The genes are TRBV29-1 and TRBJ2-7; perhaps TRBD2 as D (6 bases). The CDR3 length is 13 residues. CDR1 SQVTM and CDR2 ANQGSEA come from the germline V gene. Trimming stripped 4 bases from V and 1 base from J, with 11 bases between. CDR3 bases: TGCAGCGTTGCTAAGGGGACTTCCTACGAGCAGTACTTC. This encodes CSVAKGTSYEQYF.

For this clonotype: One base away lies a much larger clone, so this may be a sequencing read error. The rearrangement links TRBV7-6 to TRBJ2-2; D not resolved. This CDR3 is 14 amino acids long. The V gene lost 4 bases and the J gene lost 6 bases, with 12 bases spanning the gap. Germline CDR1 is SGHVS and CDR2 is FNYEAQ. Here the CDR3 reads CASSYQASAGELFF. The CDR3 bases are TGTGCCAGCAGCTACCAAGCCTCCGCCGGGGAGCTGTTTTTT.

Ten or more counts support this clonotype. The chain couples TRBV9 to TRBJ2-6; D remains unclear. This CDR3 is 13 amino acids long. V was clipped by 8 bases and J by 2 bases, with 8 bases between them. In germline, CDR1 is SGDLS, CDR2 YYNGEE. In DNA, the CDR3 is TGTGCCAGTGAGAGCCCTGGGGCCAACGTCCTGACTTTC. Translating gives CASESPGANVLTF. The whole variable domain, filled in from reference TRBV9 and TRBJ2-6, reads DSGVTQTPKHLITATGQRVTLRCSPRSGDLSVYWYQQSLDQGLQFLIQYYNGEERAKGNILERFSAQQFPDLHSELNLSSLELGDSALYFCASESPGANVLTFGAGSRLTVL.

CDR3 nucleotides: TGTGCCAGCAGCCCGCGGGACGGCTTCTACGAGCAGTACTTC. Translating gives CASSPRDGFYEQYF. The chain has TRBV28 and TRBJ2-7, with a tentative D call TRBD2 (6 bases). This CDR3 spans 14 amino acids. From germline, CDR1 is MDHEN and CDR2 SYDVKM. The V end lost 6 bases, the J end lost 3 bases, and 15 bases lay between the germline ends.

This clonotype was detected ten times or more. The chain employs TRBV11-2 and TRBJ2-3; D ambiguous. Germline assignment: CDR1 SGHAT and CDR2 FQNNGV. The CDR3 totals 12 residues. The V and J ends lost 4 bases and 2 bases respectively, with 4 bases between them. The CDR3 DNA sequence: TGTGCCAGCAGCTACAACACAGATACGCAGTATTTT. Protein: CASSYNTDTQYF. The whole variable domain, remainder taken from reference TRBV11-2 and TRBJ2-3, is EAGVAQSPRYKIIEKRQSVAFWCNPISGHATLYWYQQILGQGPKLLIQFQNNGVVDDSQLPKDRFSAERLKGVDSTLKIQPAKLEDSAVYLCASSYNTDTQYFGPGTRLTVL.

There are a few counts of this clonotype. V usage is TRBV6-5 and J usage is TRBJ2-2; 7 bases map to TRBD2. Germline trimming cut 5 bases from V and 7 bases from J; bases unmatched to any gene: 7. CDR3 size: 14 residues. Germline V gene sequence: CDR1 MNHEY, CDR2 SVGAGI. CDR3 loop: CASSLLASYGELFF. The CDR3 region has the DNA TGTGCCAGCAGTCTACTAGCGTCGTACGGGGAGCTGTTTTTT.

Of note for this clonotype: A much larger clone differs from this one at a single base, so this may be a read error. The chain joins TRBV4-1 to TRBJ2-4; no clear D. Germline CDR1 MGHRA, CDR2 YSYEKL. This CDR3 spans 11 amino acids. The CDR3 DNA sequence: TGCTCCAGCAGCCAAGATTACATTCAGTACTTC. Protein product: CSSSQDYIQYF.

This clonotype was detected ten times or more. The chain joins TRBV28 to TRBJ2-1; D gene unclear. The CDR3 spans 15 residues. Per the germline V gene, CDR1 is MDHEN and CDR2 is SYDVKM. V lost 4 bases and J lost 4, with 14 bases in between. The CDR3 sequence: CASSSLVTGYNEQFF. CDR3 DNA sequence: TGTGCCAGCAGTTCTCTAGTAACGGGTTACAATGAGCAGTTCTTC.

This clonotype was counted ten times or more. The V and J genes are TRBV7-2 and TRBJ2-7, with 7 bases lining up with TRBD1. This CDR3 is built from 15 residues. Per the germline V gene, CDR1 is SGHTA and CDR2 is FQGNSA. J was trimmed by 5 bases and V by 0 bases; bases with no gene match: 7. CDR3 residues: CASSLAFEGAHEQYF. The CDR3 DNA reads TGTGCCAGCAGCTTAGCGTTTGAGGGGGCCCACGAGCAGTACTTC. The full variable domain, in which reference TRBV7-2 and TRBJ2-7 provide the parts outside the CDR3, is GAGVSQSPSNKVTEKGKDVELRCDPISGHTALYWYRQSLGQGLEFLIYFQGNSAPDKSGLPSDRFSAERTGGSVSTLTIQRTQQEDSAVYLCASSLAFEGAHEQYFGPGTRLTVT.

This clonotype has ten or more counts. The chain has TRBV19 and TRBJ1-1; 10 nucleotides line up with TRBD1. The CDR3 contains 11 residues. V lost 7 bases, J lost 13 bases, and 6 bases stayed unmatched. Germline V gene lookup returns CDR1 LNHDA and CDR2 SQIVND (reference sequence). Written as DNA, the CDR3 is TGTGCCAGTACTGCCGGGACAGGGGTTTTCTTT. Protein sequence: CASTAGTGVFF.

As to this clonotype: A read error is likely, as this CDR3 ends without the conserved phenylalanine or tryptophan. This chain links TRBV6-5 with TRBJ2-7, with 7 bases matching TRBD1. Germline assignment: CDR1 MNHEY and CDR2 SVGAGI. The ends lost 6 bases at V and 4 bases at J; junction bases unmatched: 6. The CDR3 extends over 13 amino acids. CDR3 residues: CASRWAGGYEQYS. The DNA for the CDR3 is TGTGCCAGCAGATGGGCAGGGGGTTACGAGCAGTACTCC.

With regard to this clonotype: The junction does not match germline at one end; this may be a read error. The CDR3 region is CTSSLARRTGQDHEQFF. The CDR3 bases are TGTACCAGCAGCTTAGCGCGGAGGACAGGGCAGGACCATGAGCAGTTCTTC. The rearrangement links TRBV7-8 to TRBJ2-1; 8 nucleotides line up with TRBD1. The CDR3 length is 17 residues. Germline V gene data show CDR1 as SGHVS and CDR2 as FQNEAQ. The entire variable domain, with the rest obtained from reference TRBV7-8 and TRBJ2-1, is as follows: GAGVSQSPRYKVAKRGQDVALRCDPISGHVSLFWYQQALGQGPEFLTYFQNEAQLDKSGLPSDRFFAERPEGSVSTLKIQRTQQEDSAVYLCTSSLARRTGQDHEQFFGPGTRLTVL.